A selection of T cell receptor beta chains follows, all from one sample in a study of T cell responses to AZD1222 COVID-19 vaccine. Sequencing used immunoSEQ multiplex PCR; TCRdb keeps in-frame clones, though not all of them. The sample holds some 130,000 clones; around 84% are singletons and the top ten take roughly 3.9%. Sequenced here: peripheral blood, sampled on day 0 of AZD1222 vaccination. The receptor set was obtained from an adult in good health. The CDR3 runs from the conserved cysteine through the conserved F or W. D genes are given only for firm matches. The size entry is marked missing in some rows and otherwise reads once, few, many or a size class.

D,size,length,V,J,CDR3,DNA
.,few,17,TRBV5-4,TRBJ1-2,CASSSPSGGMINYGYTF,TGTGCCAGCAGCTCCCCTTCTGGAGGAATGATTAACTATGGCTACACCTTC
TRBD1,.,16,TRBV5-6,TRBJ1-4,CASSFLPGQGDEKLFF,TGTGCCAGCAGCTTCCTCCCGGGACAGGGAGATGAAAAACTGTTTTTT
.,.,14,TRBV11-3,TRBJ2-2,CASSLPTVPGELFF,TGTGCCAGCAGCTTACCGACAGTTCCCGGGGAGCTGTTTTTT
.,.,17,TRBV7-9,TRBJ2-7,CASSLGGRAGEFYEQYF,TGTGCCAGCAGCTTAGGGGGTAGGGCAGGGGAATTCTACGAGCAGTACTTC
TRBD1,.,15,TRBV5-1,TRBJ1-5,CASSLEGGGNQPQHF,TGCGCCAGCAGCTTGGAAGGGGGCGGCAATCAGCCCCAGCATTTT
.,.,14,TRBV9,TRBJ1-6,CASSVGYPNSPLHF,TGTGCCAGCAGCGTAGGGTACCCGAATTCACCCCTCCACTTT
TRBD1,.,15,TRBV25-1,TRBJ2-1,CASSWTGSLYNEQFF,TGTGCCAGCAGTTGGACAGGGAGCCTTTACAATGAGCAGTTCTTC
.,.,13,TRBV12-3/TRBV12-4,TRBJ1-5,CASTWELGQPQHF,TGTGCCAGCACTTGGGAATTGGGGCAGCCCCAGCATTTT
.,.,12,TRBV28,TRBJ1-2,CASSLESYGYTF,TGTGCCAGCAGTTTGGAGAGCTATGGCTACACCTTC
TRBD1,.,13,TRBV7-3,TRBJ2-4,CASSRDRGDIQYF,TGTGCCAGCAGCCGTGACAGGGGGGACATTCAGTACTTC
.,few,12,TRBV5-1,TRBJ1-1,CASRDSFTEAFF,TGCGCCAGCAGGGACAGTTTCACTGAAGCTTTCTTT
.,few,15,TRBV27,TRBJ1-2,CASSSGAGVTLGYTF,TGTGCCAGCAGTTCGGGAGCGGGGGTAACACTTGGCTACACCTTC
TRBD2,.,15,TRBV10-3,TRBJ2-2,CATLTSGRNTGELFF,TGTGCCACCTTGACTAGCGGGAGGAACACCGGGGAGCTGTTTTTT
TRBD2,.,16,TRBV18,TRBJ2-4,CASSSQAGAAKNIQYF,TGTGCCAGCTCGTCTCAAGCGGGGGCGGCCAAAAACATTCAGTACTTC
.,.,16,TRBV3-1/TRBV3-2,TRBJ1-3,CASSPTQKDYGNTIYF,TGTGCCAGCAGCCCCACTCAGAAGGACTACGGAAACACCATATATTTT
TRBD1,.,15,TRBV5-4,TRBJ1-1,CASSLDAGGNTEAFF,TGTGCCAGCAGCTTGGACGCAGGGGGCAATACTGAAGCTTTCTTT
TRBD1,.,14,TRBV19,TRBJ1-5,CARSSGTGREPQHF,TGTGCCAGGTCGTCCGGGACAGGGAGAGAGCCCCAGCATTTT
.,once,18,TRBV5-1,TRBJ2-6,CASSLGQGSLAGANVLTF,TGCGCCAGCAGCTTGGGGCAGGGGTCCCTAGCGGGGGCCAACGTCCTGACTTTC
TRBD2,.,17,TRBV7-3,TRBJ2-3,CASSLTVSGGHGDTQYF,TGTGCCAGCAGCTTAACAGTTAGCGGGGGGCATGGAGATACGCAGTATTTT
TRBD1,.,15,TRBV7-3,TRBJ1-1,CASSSNRGPNTEAFF,TGTGCCAGCAGCTCCAACAGGGGACCAAACACTGAAGCTTTCTTT
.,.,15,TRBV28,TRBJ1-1,CASRNWDTRGTEAFF,TGTGCCAGCAGGAATTGGGACACCCGTGGCACTGAAGCTTTCTTT
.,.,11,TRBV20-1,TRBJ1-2,CSARGVRGYTF,TGCAGTGCTAGGGGTGTGCGGGGCTACACCTTC
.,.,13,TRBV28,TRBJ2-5,CASSLPPAETQYF,TGTGCCAGCAGTTTGCCTCCCGCAGAGACCCAGTACTTC
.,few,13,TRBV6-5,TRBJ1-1,CASSATLQGRAFF,TGTGCCAGCAGCGCGACCTTACAGGGACGAGCTTTCTTT
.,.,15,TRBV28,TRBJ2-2,CASSFSAGGTGELFF,TGTGCCAGCAGTTTCAGTGCTGGGGGGACCGGGGAGCTGTTTTTT
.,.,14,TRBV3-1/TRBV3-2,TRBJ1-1,CASSLGRRNTEAFF,TGTGCCAGCAGCCTCGGACGGAGGAACACTGAAGCTTTCTTT
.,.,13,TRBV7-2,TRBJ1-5,CASSLAEYQPQHF,TGTGCCAGCAGCTTAGCGGAATATCAGCCCCAGCATTTT
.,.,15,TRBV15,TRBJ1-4,CATSKPGLTNEKLFF,TGTGCCACCAGCAAGCCGGGACTTACTAATGAAAAACTGTTTTTT
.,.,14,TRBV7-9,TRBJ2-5,CASSLGQYEETQYF,TGTGCCAGCAGCCTAGGACAGTATGAAGAGACCCAGTACTTC
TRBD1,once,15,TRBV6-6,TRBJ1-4,CASSYSRQGWEKLFF,TGTGCCAGCAGTTACTCGCGACAGGGTTGGGAAAAACTGTTTTTT
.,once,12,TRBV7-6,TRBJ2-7,CASSLYGDEQYF,TGTGCCAGCAGCTTATACGGGGACGAGCAGTACTTC
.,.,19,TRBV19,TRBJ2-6,CASTRGRAKGGSGANVLTF,TGTGCCAGTACCCGGGGACGGGCGAAAGGCGGCTCTGGGGCCAACGTCCTGACTTTC
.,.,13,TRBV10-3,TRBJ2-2,CAIHRPGAGELFF,TGTGCCATCCACCGGCCGGGGGCCGGGGAGCTGTTTTTT
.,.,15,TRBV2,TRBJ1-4,CASSFGGAQNEKLFF,TGTGCCAGCAGTTTTGGGGGGGCGCAAAATGAAAAACTGTTTTTT
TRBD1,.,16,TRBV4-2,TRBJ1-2,CASSQDLTGGNYGYTF,TGTGCCAGCAGCCAAGATTTAACAGGGGGCAACTATGGCTACACCTTC